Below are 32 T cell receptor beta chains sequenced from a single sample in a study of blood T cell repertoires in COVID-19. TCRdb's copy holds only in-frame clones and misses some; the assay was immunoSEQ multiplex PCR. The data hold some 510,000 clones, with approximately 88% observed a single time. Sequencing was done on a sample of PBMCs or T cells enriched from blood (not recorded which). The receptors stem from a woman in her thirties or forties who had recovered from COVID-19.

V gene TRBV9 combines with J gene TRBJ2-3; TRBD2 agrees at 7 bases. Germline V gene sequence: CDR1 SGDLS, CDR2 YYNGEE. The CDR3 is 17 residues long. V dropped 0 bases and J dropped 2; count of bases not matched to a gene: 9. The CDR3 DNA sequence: TGTGCCAGCAGCGTAGGGTTAGCGGGTCGGCCCACAGATACGCAGTATTTT. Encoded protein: CASSVGLAGRPTDTQYF.

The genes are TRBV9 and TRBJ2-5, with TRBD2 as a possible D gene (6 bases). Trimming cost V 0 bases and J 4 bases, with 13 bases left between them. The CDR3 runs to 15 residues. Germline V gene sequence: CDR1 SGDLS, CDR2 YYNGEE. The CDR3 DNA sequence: TGTGCCAGCAGCGTAGCGGGAGCGCGGGGAGAGACCCAGTACTTC. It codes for CASSVAGARGETQYF.

DNA of the CDR3: TGCAGCGACGGGACAGGGGATAGTAAGGGCTACACCTTC. It codes for CSDGTGDSKGYTF. The chain couples TRBV29-1 to TRBJ1-2; 10 bases fit TRBD1. The ends lost 7 bases at V and 8 bases at J; junction bases unmatched: 10. Germline V gives CDR1 SQVTM, CDR2 ANQGSEA. CDR3 length equals 13 residues. The variable domain in full, completed from reference TRBV29-1 and TRBJ1-2, reads SAVISQKPSRDICQRGTSLTIQCQVDSQVTMMFWYRQQPGQSLTLIATANQGSEATYESGFVIDKFPISRPNLTFSTLTVSNMSPEDSSIYLCSDGTGDSKGYTFGSGTRLTVV.

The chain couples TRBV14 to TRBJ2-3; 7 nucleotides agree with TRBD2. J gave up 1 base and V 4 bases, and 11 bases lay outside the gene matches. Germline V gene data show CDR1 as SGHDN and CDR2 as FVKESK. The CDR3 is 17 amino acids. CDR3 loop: CASSPQRERWGTDTQYF. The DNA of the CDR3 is TGTGCCAGCAGCCCCCAGCGGGAAAGATGGGGCACAGATACGCAGTATTTT.

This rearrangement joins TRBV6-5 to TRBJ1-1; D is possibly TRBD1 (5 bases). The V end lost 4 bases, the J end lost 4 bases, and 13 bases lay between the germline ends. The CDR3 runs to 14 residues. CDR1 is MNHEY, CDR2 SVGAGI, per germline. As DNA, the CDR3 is TGTGCCAGCAGTTCGACAGTAAAAAGCACTGAAGCTTTCTTT. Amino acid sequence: CASSSTVKSTEAFF.

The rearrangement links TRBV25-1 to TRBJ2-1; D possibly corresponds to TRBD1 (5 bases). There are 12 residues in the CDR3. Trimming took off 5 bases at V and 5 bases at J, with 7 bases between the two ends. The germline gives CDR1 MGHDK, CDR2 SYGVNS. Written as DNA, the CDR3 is TGTGCCAGCAGTCAGACAGACAATGAGCAGTTCTTC. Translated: CASSQTDNEQFF.

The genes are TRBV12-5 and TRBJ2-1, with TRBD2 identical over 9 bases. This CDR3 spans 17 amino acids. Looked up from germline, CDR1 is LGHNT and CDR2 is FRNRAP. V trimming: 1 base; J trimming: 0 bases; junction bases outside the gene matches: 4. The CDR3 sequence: CASGLALAGVSYNEQFF. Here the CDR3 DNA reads TGTGCTAGTGGTTTGGCCTTAGCGGGAGTCTCCTACAATGAGCAGTTCTTC.

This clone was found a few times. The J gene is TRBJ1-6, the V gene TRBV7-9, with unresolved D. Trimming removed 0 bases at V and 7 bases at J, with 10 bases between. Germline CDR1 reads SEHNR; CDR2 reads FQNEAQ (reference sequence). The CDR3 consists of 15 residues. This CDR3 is CASSLAPIANSPLHF. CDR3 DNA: TGTGCCAGCAGCTTAGCGCCTATTGCGAATTCACCCCTCCACTTT.

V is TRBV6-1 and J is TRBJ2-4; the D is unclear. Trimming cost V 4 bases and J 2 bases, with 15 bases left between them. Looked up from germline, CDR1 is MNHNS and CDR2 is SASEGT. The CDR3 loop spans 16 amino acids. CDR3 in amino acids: CASSGGSPNPKNIQYF. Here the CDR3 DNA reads TGTGCCAGCAGTGGAGGCTCCCCGAATCCCAAAAACATTCAGTACTTC.

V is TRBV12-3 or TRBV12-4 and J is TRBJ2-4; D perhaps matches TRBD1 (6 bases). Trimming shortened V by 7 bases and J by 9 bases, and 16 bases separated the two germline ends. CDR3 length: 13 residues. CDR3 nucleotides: TGTGCCAGCACCCAGACAGGTCCAACCATTCAGTACTTC. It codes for CASTQTGPTIQYF.

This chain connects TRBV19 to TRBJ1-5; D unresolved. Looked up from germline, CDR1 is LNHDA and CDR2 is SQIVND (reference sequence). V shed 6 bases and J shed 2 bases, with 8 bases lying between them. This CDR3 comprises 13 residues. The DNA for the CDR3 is TGTGCCAGTAGGAGGGAGGGCAATCAGCCCCAGCATTTT. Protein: CASRREGNQPQHF.

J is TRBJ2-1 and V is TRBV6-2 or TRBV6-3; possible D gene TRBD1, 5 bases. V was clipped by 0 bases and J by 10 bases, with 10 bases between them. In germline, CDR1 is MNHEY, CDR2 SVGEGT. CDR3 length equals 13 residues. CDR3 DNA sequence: TGTGCCAGCAGTTACTCGACGACAGCCGAGCAGTTCTTC. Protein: CASSYSTTAEQFF.

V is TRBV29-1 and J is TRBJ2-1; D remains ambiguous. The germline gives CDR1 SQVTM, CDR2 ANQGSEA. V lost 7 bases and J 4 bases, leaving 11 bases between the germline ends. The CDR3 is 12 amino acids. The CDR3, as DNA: TGCAGCGGAGGAGCTTGGTACAATGAGCAGTTCTTC. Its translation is CSGGAWYNEQFF.

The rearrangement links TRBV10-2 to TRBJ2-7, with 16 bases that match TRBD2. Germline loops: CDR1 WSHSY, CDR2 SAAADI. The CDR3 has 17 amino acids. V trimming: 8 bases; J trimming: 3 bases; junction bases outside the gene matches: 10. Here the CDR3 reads CASVPGLAGGLDYEQYF. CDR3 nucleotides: TGCGCCAGCGTTCCGGGACTAGCGGGAGGGCTGGACTACGAGCAGTACTTC.

CDR3 coding DNA: TGTGCCAGCAGTTTAAATAGGCCCAAACGGGACACCCCTCAGGGTAGCAATCAGCCCCAGCATTTT. Protein product: CASSLNRPKRDTPQGSNQPQHF. This sequence joins TRBV27 and TRBJ1-5; D is possibly TRBD1 (6 bases). The V gene's germline CDR1 is MNHEY and CDR2 SMNVEV (reference sequence). This CDR3 is 22 amino acids long. V was cut by 2 bases and J by 0 bases, with 29 bases left in between.

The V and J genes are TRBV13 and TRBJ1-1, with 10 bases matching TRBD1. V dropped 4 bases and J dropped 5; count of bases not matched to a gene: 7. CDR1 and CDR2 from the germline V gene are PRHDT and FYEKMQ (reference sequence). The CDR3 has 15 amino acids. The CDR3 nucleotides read TGTGCCAGCAGCTCTCGACAGGGGGCCAATACTGAAGCTTTCTTT. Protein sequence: CASSSRQGANTEAFF.

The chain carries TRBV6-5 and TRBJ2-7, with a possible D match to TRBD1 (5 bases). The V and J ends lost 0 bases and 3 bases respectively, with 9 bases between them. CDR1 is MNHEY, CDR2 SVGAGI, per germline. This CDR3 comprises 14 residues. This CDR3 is CASSYSDTFYEQYF. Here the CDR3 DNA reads TGTGCCAGCAGTTACTCGGACACTTTCTACGAGCAGTACTTC.

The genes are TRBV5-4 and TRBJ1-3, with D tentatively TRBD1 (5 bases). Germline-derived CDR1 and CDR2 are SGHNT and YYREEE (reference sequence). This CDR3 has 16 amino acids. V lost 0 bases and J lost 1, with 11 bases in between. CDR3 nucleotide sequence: TGTGCCAGCAGCTTGGCCCCTACAGGATCTGGAAACACCATATATTTT. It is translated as CASSLAPTGSGNTIYF.

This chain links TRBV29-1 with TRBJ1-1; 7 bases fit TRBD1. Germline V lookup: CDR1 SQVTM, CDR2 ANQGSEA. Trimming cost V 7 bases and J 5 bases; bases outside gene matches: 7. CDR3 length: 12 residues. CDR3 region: CSGRQGGTEAFF. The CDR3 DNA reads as TGCAGCGGCAGACAGGGTGGAACTGAAGCTTTCTTT.

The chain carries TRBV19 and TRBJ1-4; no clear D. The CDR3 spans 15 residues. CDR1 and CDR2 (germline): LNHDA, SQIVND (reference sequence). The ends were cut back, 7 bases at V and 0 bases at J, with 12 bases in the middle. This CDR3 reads CASKEFRSTNEKLFF. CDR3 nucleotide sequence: TGTGCCAGTAAGGAGTTCAGATCAACTAATGAAAAACTGTTTTTT.

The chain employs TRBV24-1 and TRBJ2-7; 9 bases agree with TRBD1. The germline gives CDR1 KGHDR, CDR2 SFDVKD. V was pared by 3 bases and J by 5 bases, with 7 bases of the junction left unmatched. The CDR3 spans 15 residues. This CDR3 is CATSDQGQGVHEQYF. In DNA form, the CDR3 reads TGTGCCACCAGTGATCAGGGACAGGGAGTCCACGAGCAGTACTTC.

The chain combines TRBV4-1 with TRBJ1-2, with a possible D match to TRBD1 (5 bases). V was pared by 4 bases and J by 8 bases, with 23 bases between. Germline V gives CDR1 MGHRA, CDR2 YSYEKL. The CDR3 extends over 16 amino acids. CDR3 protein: CASSREDKWGASGYTF. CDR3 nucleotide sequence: TGCGCCAGCAGCCGAGAAGATAAGTGGGGCGCAAGCGGCTACACCTTC.

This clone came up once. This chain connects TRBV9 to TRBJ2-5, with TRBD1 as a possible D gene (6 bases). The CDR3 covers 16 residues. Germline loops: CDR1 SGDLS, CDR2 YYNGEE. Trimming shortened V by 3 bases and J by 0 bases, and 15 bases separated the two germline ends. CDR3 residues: CASSARGGRNQETQYF. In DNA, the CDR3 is TGTGCCAGCAGCGCCAGGGGCGGACGGAACCAAGAGACCCAGTACTTC. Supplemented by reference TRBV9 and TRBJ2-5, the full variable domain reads DSGVTQTPKHLITATGQRVTLRCSPRSGDLSVYWYQQSLDQGLQFLIQYYNGEERAKGNILERFSAQQFPDLHSELNLSSLELGDSALYFCASSARGGRNQETQYFGPGTRLLVL.

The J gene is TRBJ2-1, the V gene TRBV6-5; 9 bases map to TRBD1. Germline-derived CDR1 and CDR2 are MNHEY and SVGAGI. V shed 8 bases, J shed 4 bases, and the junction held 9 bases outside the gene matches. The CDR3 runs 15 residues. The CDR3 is CASGSGQGFYNEQFF. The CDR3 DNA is TGTGCCAGCGGATCGGGACAGGGATTTTACAATGAGCAGTTCTTC.

The chain's CDR3 is CASTWGDYEQYF. The CDR3 DNA is TGTGCCAGCACCTGGGGGGACTACGAGCAGTACTTC. V gene TRBV12-3 or TRBV12-4 combines with J gene TRBJ2-7; a weak D match, TRBD2 (6 bases). The CDR3 sequence is 12 residues long. Trimming left V 7 bases short and J 3 bases short, with 10 bases between.

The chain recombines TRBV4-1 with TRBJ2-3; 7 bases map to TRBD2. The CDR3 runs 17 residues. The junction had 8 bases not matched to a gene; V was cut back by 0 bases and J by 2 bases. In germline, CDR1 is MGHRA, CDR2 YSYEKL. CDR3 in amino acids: CASSQDPRTRDTDTQYF. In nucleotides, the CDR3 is TGCGCCAGCAGCCAAGATCCCCGGACTAGGGACACAGATACGCAGTATTTT.

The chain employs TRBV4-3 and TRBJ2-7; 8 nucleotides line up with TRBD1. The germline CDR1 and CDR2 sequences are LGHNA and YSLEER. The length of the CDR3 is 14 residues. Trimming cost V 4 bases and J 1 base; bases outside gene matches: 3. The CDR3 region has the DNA TGCGCCAGCAGCCCGGGACAGGATTCCTACGAGCAGTACTTC. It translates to CASSPGQDSYEQYF.

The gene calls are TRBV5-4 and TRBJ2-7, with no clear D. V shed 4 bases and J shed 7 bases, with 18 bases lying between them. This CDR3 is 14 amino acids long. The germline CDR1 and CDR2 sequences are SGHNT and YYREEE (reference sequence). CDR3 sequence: CASSTTGPEREQYF. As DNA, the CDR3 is TGTGCCAGCAGCACGACCGGTCCTGAGAGGGAGCAGTACTTC.

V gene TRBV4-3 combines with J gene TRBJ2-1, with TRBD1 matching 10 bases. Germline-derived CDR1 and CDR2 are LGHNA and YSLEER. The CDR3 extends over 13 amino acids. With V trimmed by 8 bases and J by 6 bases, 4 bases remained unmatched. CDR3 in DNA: TGCGCCAGCGGGGACAGGGGAGGCAATGAGCAGTTCTTC. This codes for CASGDRGGNEQFF.

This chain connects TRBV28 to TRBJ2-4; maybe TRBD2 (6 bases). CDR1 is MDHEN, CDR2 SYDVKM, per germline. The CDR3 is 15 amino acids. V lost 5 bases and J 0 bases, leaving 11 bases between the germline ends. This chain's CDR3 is CASSAPGLAKNIQYF. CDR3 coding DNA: TGTGCCAGCAGTGCACCGGGACTAGCCAAAAACATTCAGTACTTC.

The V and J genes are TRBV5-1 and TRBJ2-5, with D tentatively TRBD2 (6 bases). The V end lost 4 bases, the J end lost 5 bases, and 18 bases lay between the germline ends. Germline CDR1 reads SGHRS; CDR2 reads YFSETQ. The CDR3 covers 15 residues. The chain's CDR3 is CASSPDGGLEETQYF. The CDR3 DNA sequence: TGCGCCAGCAGCCCCGACGGGGGTCTCGAGGAGACCCAGTACTTC.

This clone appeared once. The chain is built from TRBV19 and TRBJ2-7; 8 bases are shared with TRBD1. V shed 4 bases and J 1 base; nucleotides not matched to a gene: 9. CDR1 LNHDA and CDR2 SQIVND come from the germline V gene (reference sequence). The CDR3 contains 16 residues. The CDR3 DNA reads TGTGCCAGTAGTACATCAGGGGGCCCCGGATCCTACGAGCAGTACTTC. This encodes CASSTSGGPGSYEQYF. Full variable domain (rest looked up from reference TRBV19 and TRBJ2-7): DGGITQSPKYLFRKEGQNVTLSCEQNLNHDAMYWYRQDPGQGLRLIYYSQIVNDFQKGDIAEGYSVSREKKESFPLTVTSAQKNPTAFYLCASSTSGGPGSYEQYFGPGTRLTVT.